The rows below give T cell receptor beta chains drawn from one sample of a study of shared clonotypes between healthy human individuals. The method was immunoSEQ multiplex PCR; TCRdb's version includes in-frame clones alone and lacks a portion of them. The sample includes roughly 2.5 million clones, 90% to 95% of them seen just once. The specimen was naive CD4+ T cells sorted from blood. Receptors originate from a man between 18 and 29 years old in good health. CDR3s include the opening cysteine and the closing phenylalanine or tryptophan. A D gene is named only where the DNA matches it firmly. Size values are once, few and many counts, or a class for expanded clones, and some rows have none.

d_call: TRBD1; v_call: TRBV6-5; clone_size: .; j_call: TRBJ2-5; cdr3_aa: CASSYSGQGTETQYF; cdr3_nt: TGTGCCAGCAGTTACTCGGGACAGGGCACAGAGACCCAGTACTTC
d_call: .; v_call: TRBV5-4; clone_size: .; j_call: TRBJ1-3; cdr3_aa: CASSPRGSGNTIYF; cdr3_nt: TGTGCCAGCAGCCCCCGGGGCTCTGGAAACACCATATATTTT
d_call: TRBD1; v_call: TRBV5-5; clone_size: .; j_call: TRBJ2-7; cdr3_aa: CATGQGQDF; cdr3_nt: TGTGCCACCGGACAGGGTCAAGACTTC
d_call: .; v_call: TRBV29-1; clone_size: few; j_call: TRBJ1-1; cdr3_aa: CSVAGKMNTEAFF; cdr3_nt: TGCAGCGTTGCTGGGAAAATGAACACTGAAGCTTTCTTT
d_call: TRBD1; v_call: TRBV6-6; clone_size: .; j_call: TRBJ2-1; cdr3_aa: CASSSQGAFPWGQFF; cdr3_nt: TGTGCCAGCAGTTCGCAGGGGGCTTTCCCTTGGGGGCAGTTCTTC
d_call: TRBD2; v_call: TRBV27; clone_size: .; j_call: TRBJ2-2; cdr3_aa: CASSFIAGAPPKGELFF; cdr3_nt: TGTGCCAGCAGTTTTATAGCGGGAGCTCCACCCAAGGGGGAGCTGTTTTTT
d_call: TRBD1; v_call: TRBV19; clone_size: .; j_call: TRBJ1-2; cdr3_aa: CASSLGQGGFGYTF; cdr3_nt: TGTGCCAGTAGTCTAGGACAGGGAGGTTTTGGCTACACCTTC
d_call: TRBD2; v_call: TRBV2; clone_size: .; j_call: TRBJ2-3; cdr3_aa: CASSLRTSGGPDTQYF; cdr3_nt: TGTGCCAGCAGTCTCCGGACTAGCGGGGGGCCAGATACGCAGTATTTT
d_call: TRBD1; v_call: TRBV5-1; clone_size: .; j_call: TRBJ2-3; cdr3_aa: CASSPDRGVDTQYF; cdr3_nt: TGCGCCAGCAGCCCCGACAGGGGTGTAGATACGCAGTATTTT
d_call: .; v_call: TRBV30; clone_size: .; j_call: TRBJ2-7; cdr3_aa: CAWSLREHAYEQYF; cdr3_nt: TGTGCCTGGAGTCTAAGGGAACACGCCTACGAGCAGTACTTC
d_call: .; v_call: TRBV5-1; clone_size: .; j_call: TRBJ1-6; cdr3_aa: CASSLERGNSPLHF; cdr3_nt: TGCGCCAGCAGCTTGGAACGAGGAAATTCACCCCTCCACTTT
d_call: .; v_call: TRBV6-5; clone_size: once; j_call: TRBJ2-5; cdr3_aa: CASRSGSSHTQYF; cdr3_nt: TGTGCCAGCAGATCCGGGTCCTCTCATACCCAGTACTTC
d_call: TRBD1; v_call: TRBV28; clone_size: .; j_call: TRBJ2-7; cdr3_aa: CASRPTRTGGYEQYF; cdr3_nt: TGTGCCAGCAGGCCTACGAGGACAGGGGGATACGAGCAGTACTTC
d_call: .; v_call: TRBV19; clone_size: .; j_call: TRBJ1-2; cdr3_aa: CASSTGYGYTF; cdr3_nt: TGTGCCAGTTCGACGGGCTATGGCTACACCTTC
d_call: .; v_call: TRBV6-5; clone_size: .; j_call: TRBJ1-5; cdr3_aa: CASSYDNRAGQPQHF; cdr3_nt: TGTGCCAGCAGTTACGACAACAGGGCGGGCCAGCCCCAGCATTTT
d_call: TRBD1; v_call: TRBV6-5; clone_size: .; j_call: TRBJ1-1; cdr3_aa: CASSNTGGTEAFF; cdr3_nt: TGTGCCAGCAGCAACACAGGGGGCACTGAAGCTTTCTTT
d_call: .; v_call: TRBV28; clone_size: .; j_call: TRBJ1-2; cdr3_aa: CASSIQGRVGYTF; cdr3_nt: TGTGCCAGCAGTATCCAGGGCAGGGTTGGCTACACCTTC
d_call: .; v_call: TRBV19; clone_size: few; j_call: TRBJ1-2; cdr3_aa: CASKGWDNYGYTF; cdr3_nt: TGTGCCAGTAAGGGGTGGGACAACTATGGCTACACCTTC
d_call: TRBD1; v_call: TRBV5-4; clone_size: .; j_call: TRBJ1-6; cdr3_aa: CASSAGTDRSYNSPLHF; cdr3_nt: TGTGCCAGCAGCGCCGGGACAGACCGTTCCTATAATTCACCCCTCCACTTT
d_call: .; v_call: TRBV5-6; clone_size: .; j_call: TRBJ1-4; cdr3_aa: CASSLWRVNEKLFF; cdr3_nt: TGTGCCAGCAGCTTGTGGAGGGTTAATGAAAAACTGTTTTTT
d_call: .; v_call: TRBV11-3; clone_size: .; j_call: TRBJ1-2; cdr3_aa: CASRLRDISRNYGYTF; cdr3_nt: TGTGCCAGCCGTCTCCGGGACATCAGCAGGAACTATGGCTACACCTTC
d_call: TRBD1; v_call: TRBV19; clone_size: once; j_call: TRBJ2-2; cdr3_aa: CASSITGGGGTGELFF; cdr3_nt: TGTGCCAGTAGTATAACAGGGGGCGGCGGCACCGGGGAGCTGTTTTTT
d_call: .; v_call: TRBV6-1; clone_size: .; j_call: TRBJ1-5; cdr3_aa: CASTRTGVGQPQHF; cdr3_nt: TGTGCCAGCACCCGGACCGGGGTGGGGCAGCCCCAGCATTTT
d_call: .; v_call: TRBV18; clone_size: .; j_call: TRBJ2-5; cdr3_aa: CASSPRGTGMEEETQYF; cdr3_nt: TGTGCCAGCTCACCACGAGGCACAGGGATGGAGGAAGAGACCCAGTACTTC
d_call: .; v_call: TRBV6-5; clone_size: few; j_call: TRBJ2-2; cdr3_aa: CASRTGQYTGELFF; cdr3_nt: TGTGCCAGCAGGACGGGCCAATACACCGGGGAGCTGTTTTTT
d_call: .; v_call: TRBV7-8; clone_size: .; j_call: TRBJ1-3; cdr3_aa: CASSLEGGFSGNTIYF; cdr3_nt: TGTGCCAGCAGCCTAGAGGGGGGGTTCTCTGGAAACACCATATATTTT
d_call: TRBD1; v_call: TRBV11-2; clone_size: .; j_call: TRBJ1-1; cdr3_aa: CASSSRTGGAEAFF; cdr3_nt: TGTGCCAGCAGCTCAAGGACAGGTGGGGCTGAAGCTTTCTTT
d_call: TRBD2; v_call: TRBV11-2; clone_size: .; j_call: TRBJ2-1; cdr3_aa: CASSPQLAGGYEQFF; cdr3_nt: TGTGCCAGCAGCCCCCAACTAGCGGGGGGGTATGAGCAGTTCTTC
d_call: .; v_call: TRBV30; clone_size: .; j_call: TRBJ1-4; cdr3_aa: CACRRQGFRTNEKLFF; cdr3_nt: TGTGCCTGTCGGCGGCAGGGTTTTCGGACTAATGAAAAACTGTTTTTT
d_call: TRBD1; v_call: TRBV5-6; clone_size: .; j_call: TRBJ2-5; cdr3_aa: CASSWGQDGKTQYF; cdr3_nt: TGTGCCAGCAGCTGGGGACAGGACGGGAAGACCCAGTACTTC
d_call: .; v_call: TRBV6-1; clone_size: .; j_call: TRBJ2-5; cdr3_aa: CASKDEGRETQYF; cdr3_nt: TGTGCCAGCAAGGATGAGGGGCGGGAGACCCAGTACTTC
d_call: .; v_call: TRBV5-6; clone_size: .; j_call: TRBJ1-1; cdr3_aa: CASSLGTSNTEAFF; cdr3_nt: TGTGCCAGCAGCTTAGGGACATCGAACACTGAAGCTTTCTTT
d_call: TRBD1; v_call: TRBV28; clone_size: .; j_call: TRBJ2-7; cdr3_aa: CASSMTGDFYEQYF; cdr3_nt: TGTGCCAGCAGCATGACAGGGGACTTCTACGAGCAGTACTTC